This passage covers 18 T cell receptor beta chains from one sample sequenced in a study of control samples from healthy donors and cancer patients. Measured with immunoSEQ multiplex PCR; TCRdb has only the in-frame clones, and not every one. The sample holds roughly 30,000 clones, about 90% seen once. The sample comprised formalin-fixed, paraffin-embedded tissue. The source of these receptors is a female donor with melanoma.

This chain joins TRBV18 and TRBJ1-1, with 7 bases that match TRBD1. Germline V gene data show CDR1 as KGHSH and CDR2 as LQKENI. With V trimmed by 3 bases and J by 3 bases, 7 bases remained unmatched. The CDR3 loop spans 15 amino acids. In DNA form, the CDR3 reads TGTGCCAGCTCACCGCGTACAGGGGCGGACACTGAAGCTTTCTTT. Its translation is CASSPRTGADTEAFF. The full variable domain, in which reference TRBV18 and TRBJ1-1 provide the parts outside the CDR3, is NAGVMQNPRHLVRRRGQEARLRCSPMKGHSHVYWYRQLPEEGLKFMVYLQKENIIDESGMPKERFSAEFPKEGPSILRIQQVVRGDSAAYFCASSPRTGADTEAFFGQGTRLTVV.

This clone showed up just a few times. Its ends do not fully match the called genes, so a read error is possible. The V call is TRBV2, the J call TRBJ1-3; D unresolved. Per the germline V gene, CDR1 is SNHLY and CDR2 is FYNNEI. The CDR3 has 12 amino acids. CDR3 region: CASSQTGDTIYF. In DNA, the CDR3 is TGTGCCAGCAGCCAAACTGGAGACACCATATATTTT.

The chain links TRBV9 to TRBJ2-1; the D is unclear. CDR1 and CDR2 (germline): SGDLS, YYNGEE. V lost 0 bases and J lost 7, with 8 bases in between. CDR3 size: 13 residues. CDR3 in DNA: TGTGCCAGCAGCGTAGCTAGTCTGAATGAGCAGTTCTTC. It encodes CASSVASLNEQFF.

The rearrangement uses TRBV13 and TRBJ2-5, with 10 bases fitting TRBD2. Trimming took 5 bases from V and 1 from J; bases not matched to a gene: 7. This CDR3 spans 16 amino acids. Germline values: CDR1 PRHDT, CDR2 FYEKMQ (reference sequence). DNA for the CDR3: TGTGCCAGCAGCGACGCTAGCGGGAGTATCCAAGAGACCCAGTACTTC. Its protein product is CASSDASGSIQETQYF.

The CDR3: CASGDGDTQYF. CDR3 nucleotide sequence: TGTGCCAGCGGAGACGGAGATACGCAGTATTTT. V and J are TRBV7-9 and TRBJ2-3, with D unresolved. Germline lookup yields CDR1 SEHNR and CDR2 FQNEAQ (reference sequence). V lost 8 bases and J lost 5, with 8 bases in between. The CDR3 is 11 amino acids.

The chain joins TRBV18 to TRBJ1-5; D perhaps matches TRBD1 (5 bases). The CDR3 has 14 amino acids. Deletions cut 3 bases from V and 4 bases from J, with 10 bases between. Germline values: CDR1 KGHSH, CDR2 LQKENI. CDR3 residues: CASSPTGQNQPQHF. CDR3 nucleotides: TGTGCCAGCTCACCCACGGGGCAGAATCAGCCCCAGCATTTT.

The chain recombines TRBV5-1 with TRBJ2-1; TRBD1 agrees at 9 bases. The germline V gene has CDR1 SGHRS and CDR2 YFSETQ. V lost 4 bases, J lost 9 bases, and 11 bases stayed unmatched. The CDR3 covers 15 residues. The CDR3 DNA reads TGCGCCAGCAGCCCCCGGGACAGGGTTACTTCTGAGCAGTTCTTC. Translating gives CASSPRDRVTSEQFF.

The V gene is TRBV21-1, the J gene TRBJ1-2. TRBV21-1 is shown as a pseudogene. This CDR3 spans 17 amino acids. This CDR3 reads CASSKGEVTGTFYGYTF. CDR3 nucleotide sequence: TGTGCCAGCAGCAAAGGGGAGGTCACAGGGACCTTCTATGGCTACACCTTC.

The gene calls are TRBV19 and TRBJ2-6; D is unresolved. This CDR3 has 14 residues. The germline gives CDR1 LNHDA, CDR2 SQIVND (reference sequence). The germline V and J ends were trimmed by 5 bases and 0 bases, with 5 bases remaining between them. This chain's CDR3 is CASSPVSGANVLTF. CDR3 DNA sequence: TGTGCCAGTAGTCCGGTCTCTGGGGCCAACGTCCTGACTTTC.

In its sample, this clone was seen once. V usage is TRBV7-2 and J usage is TRBJ1-1; a weak D match, TRBD1 (5 bases). Per the germline V gene, CDR1 is SGHTA and CDR2 is FQGNSA. The V end lost 5 bases, the J end lost 4 bases, and 20 bases lay between the germline ends. The CDR3 extends over 16 amino acids. CDR3 nucleotide sequence: TGTGCCAGCAGCCCGCCTTGGGGCAGGGTTGGCACTGAAGCTTTCTTT. It translates to CASSPPWGRVGTEAFF. Supplemented by reference TRBV7-2 and TRBJ1-1, the full variable domain reads GAGVSQSPSNKVTEKGKDVELRCDPISGHTALYWYRQSLGQGLEFLIYFQGNSAPDKSGLPSDRFSAERTGGSVSTLTIQRTQQEDSAVYLCASSPPWGRVGTEAFFGQGTRLTVV.

The chain links TRBV25-1 to TRBJ1-1; D not resolved. The V end was cut by 7 bases, the J end by 1 base, with 10 bases between. CDR3 length: 13 amino acids. In germline, CDR1 is MGHDK, CDR2 SYGVNS. The CDR3 protein is CASNGPRNTEAFF. The CDR3 DNA reads as TGTGCCAGCAATGGACCGAGGAACACTGAAGCTTTCTTT.

The table lists this clone with a few counts. V and J are TRBV30 and TRBJ2-3; 9 bases map to TRBD2. The germline CDR1 and CDR2 sequences are GTSNPN and SVGIG (reference sequence). V trimming: 1 base; J trimming: 5 bases; junction bases outside the gene matches: 7. The CDR3 is made up of 15 amino acids. This chain's CDR3 is CAWSGSGRSRDTQYF. The CDR3 bases are TGTGCCTGGAGTGGGAGCGGGAGGTCCCGAGATACGCAGTATTTT.

The chain has TRBV10-3 and TRBJ2-5; D call uncertain. Per the germline V gene, CDR1 is ENHRY and CDR2 is SYGVKD. V lost 2 bases, J lost 5 bases, and 6 bases lay in between. This CDR3 spans 12 amino acids. For the CDR3, the DNA is TGTGCCATCAGTGAGCCTAAGGAGACCCAGTACTTC. Its translation is CAISEPKETQYF.

V and J are TRBV14 and TRBJ1-3; no firm D call. CDR1 and CDR2 (germline): SGHDN, FVKESK. CDR3 size: 15 residues. The V end was cut by 2 bases, the J end by 4 bases, with 12 bases between. CDR3 sequence reads: CASSQFHSSGNTIYF. The CDR3 DNA sequence: TGTGCCAGCAGCCAATTTCATAGCTCCGGAAACACCATATATTTT.

The chain carries TRBV15 and TRBJ2-1, with 9 bases identical to TRBD1. Germline V gene data show CDR1 as LNHNV and CDR2 as YYDKDF (reference sequence). This CDR3 comprises 15 residues. The junction had 8 bases not matched to a gene; V was cut back by 5 bases and J by 6 bases. The CDR3 region has the DNA TGTGCCACCAGCCCCCCACAGGGGGCTTTCAATGAGCAGTTCTTC. Its protein product is CATSPPQGAFNEQFF.

The rearrangement links TRBV4-3 to TRBJ2-2; 9 nucleotides match TRBD1. Germline V gene data show CDR1 as LGHNA and CDR2 as YSLEER. V was clipped by 5 bases and J by 2 bases; unmatched bases: 3. The CDR3 has 15 amino acids. The CDR3 nucleotides are TGCGCCAGCAGCACGGGACAGGGAAACACCGGGGAGCTGTTTTTT. Protein sequence: CASSTGQGNTGELFF.

V and J are TRBV6-5 and TRBJ1-5, with D maybe TRBD1 (5 bases). CDR1 and CDR2 from the germline V gene are MNHEY and SVGAGI. The CDR3 length is 15 residues. The V end was cut by 6 bases, the J end by 0 bases, with 12 bases between. The CDR3 loop is CASRAGTTSNQPQHF. The CDR3 nucleotides read TGTGCCAGCAGGGCCGGGACCACTAGCAATCAGCCCCAGCATTTT.

This clone was seen only once. This chain joins TRBV18 and TRBJ1-3, with TRBD1 identical over 9 bases. This CDR3 is 17 amino acids long. V dropped 1 base and J dropped 2; count of bases not matched to a gene: 6. Per the germline V gene, CDR1 is KGHSH and CDR2 is LQKENI. The CDR3 reads CASSPRTGDITGNTIYF. CDR3 DNA: TGTGCCAGCTCACCACGGACAGGGGATATAACTGGAAACACCATATATTTT. The full variable domain, rest sourced from reference TRBV18 and TRBJ1-3, is NAGVMQNPRHLVRRRGQEARLRCSPMKGHSHVYWYRQLPEEGLKFMVYLQKENIIDESGMPKERFSAEFPKEGPSILRIQQVVRGDSAAYFCASSPRTGDITGNTIYFGEGSWLTVV.